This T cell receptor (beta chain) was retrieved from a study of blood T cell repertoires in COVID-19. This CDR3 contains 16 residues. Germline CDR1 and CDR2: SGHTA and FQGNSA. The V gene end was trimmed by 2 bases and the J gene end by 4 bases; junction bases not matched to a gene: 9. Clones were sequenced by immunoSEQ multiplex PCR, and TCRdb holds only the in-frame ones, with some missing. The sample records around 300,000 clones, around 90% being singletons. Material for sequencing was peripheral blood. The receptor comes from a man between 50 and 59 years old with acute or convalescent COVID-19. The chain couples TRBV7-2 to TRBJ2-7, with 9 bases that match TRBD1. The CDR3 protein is CASSLNRGLGPYEQYF. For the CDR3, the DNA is TGTGCCAGCAGCTTAAACAGGGGGCTAGGCCCATACGAGCAGTACTTC.